The clone carrying this TCR beta chain was counted between two and nine times. What it binds is unknown. The sample is drawn from a study of cytomegalovirus exposure and HLA in healthy donors. General study points: TCR beta sequences reportedly predicted the HLA-A and HLA-B alleles of most subjects accurately. The study flagged some 170 TCR beta chains as cytomegalovirus-associated. In a later analysis, CMV-associated beta chains were mostly HLA-associated, it appeared. Earlier analysis found most TCR beta V segments productive about 90% or about 30% of the time.

The V gene's germline CDR1 is SGHAT and CDR2 FQNNGV. The CDR3 length is 18 residues. The J segment lost 0 bases and the V segment lost 1 base, leaving 9 bases of the junction unmatched. The primer mix had 60 Vbeta and 13 Jbeta primers. TCRdb keeps only in-frame clones here, not all; method: immunoSEQ multiplex PCR. This table holds 100,000 or so clones, around 80% found once. This clonotype was obtained from a man aged 35-49 years in good health and CMV-seropositive. The chain carries TRBV11-2 and TRBJ2-7, with 10 bases matching TRBD2. The material sequenced was PBMCs. CDR3 loop: CASSLVHQLAGPSYEQYF. The DNA of the CDR3 is TGTGCCAGCAGCTTAGTGCACCAACTAGCGGGACCCTCCTACGAGCAGTACTTC.